The 6 T cell receptor beta chains below all came from one sample that was sequenced in a study of OX40 agonist ivuxolimab in advanced cancers. Some clones are missing from TCRdb's copy, which holds only in-frame ones; the method was immunoSEQ multiplex PCR. The sample shows approximately 29,000 clones, 70% to 80% of them seen only once. This sample comprised CD4+ or CD8+ T cells sorted from blood, obtained in a trial of the OX40 agonist ivuxolimab. The receptors stem from an adult with an advanced solid tumor such as melanoma, head and neck, liver or kidney cancer.

This sequence joins TRBV27 and TRBJ2-5, with 9 bases lining up with TRBD2. The DNA end lines up better with TRBJ2-7; the J call may be wrong. CDR1 is MNHEY and CDR2 is SMNVEV in the germline V gene (reference sequence). The CDR3 contains 14 residues. CDR3 sequence reads: CASSFFSGGNEQYF. The CDR3 DNA reads TGTGCCAGCAGTTTTTTTAGCGGGGGTAACGAGCAGTACTTC.

V and J are TRBV6-5 and TRBJ2-7; TRBD1 agrees at 7 bases. Germline V gene sequence: CDR1 MNHEY, CDR2 SVGAGI. This CDR3 contains 14 residues. J was trimmed by 2 bases and V by 2 bases; bases with no gene match: 3. CDR3 in DNA: TGTGCCAGCAGTTACGGTCAGGGGGCCTACGAGCAGTACTTC. Its protein product is CASSYGQGAYEQYF.

This chain links TRBV5-4 with TRBJ2-3; TRBD1 is a possible D gene (6 bases). Trimming removed 0 bases at V and 6 bases at J, with 17 bases between. Germline V gives CDR1 SGHNT, CDR2 YYREEE (reference sequence). The CDR3 length is 16 residues. The CDR3 DNA is TGTGCCAGCAGCTTGGACGGGACACAACGATGGGATACGCAGTATTTT. The encoded protein is CASSLDGTQRWDTQYF.

The rearrangement joins TRBV7-6 to TRBJ2-3, with a tentative D call TRBD2 (5 bases). Germline loops: CDR1 SGHVS, CDR2 FNYEAQ. The CDR3 loop spans 16 amino acids. Trimming pared 1 base from V and 4 bases from J, leaving 15 bases between. The CDR3 reads CASSLGPDSGADTQYF. The CDR3 DNA reads as TGTGCCAGCAGCTTAGGCCCGGACTCCGGGGCAGATACGCAGTATTTT.

This clone came up once. The rearrangement links TRBV30 to TRBJ1-5; 7 positions agree with TRBD1. From germline, CDR1 is GTSNPN and CDR2 SVGIG (reference sequence). CDR3 length: 15 residues. V gave up 3 bases and J gave up 4 bases; unmatched junction bases: 9. In DNA form, the CDR3 reads TGTGCCTGGAGGAGACGGGGGACAGTTAATCAGCCCCAGCATTTT. Protein product: CAWRRRGTVNQPQHF.

This clone was counted a single time. This chain connects TRBV28 to TRBJ2-7; no firm D call. The CDR3 loop spans 13 amino acids. Germline V CDR1 and CDR2: MDHEN, SYDVKM. Trimming shortened V by 3 bases and J by 2 bases, and 8 bases separated the two germline ends. The CDR3 is CASSFGSTYEQYF. CDR3 bases: TGTGCCAGCAGTTTTGGCAGTACCTACGAGCAGTACTTC.